This TCR beta chain is drawn from a study of blood T cell repertoires in COVID-19. Study-level information: The United States, Italy and Spain supplied acute and convalescent COVID-19 samples. T cells, B-cell-depleted T cells, or PBMCs provided the cDNA or gDNA that served as material.

As originally analysed: Reference gene primer amplification yielded estimated nucleated cell counts. Profiled with immunoSEQ multiplex PCR; TCRdb holds only in-frame clones, not every one. Clonal size and the V and J genes are those of that table, whereas D and trimming came from the DNA. The table includes 170,000 or so clones, roughly 90% detected once. With 3 bases removed from V and 3 bases from J, the gap between germline ends came to 15 bases. The CDR3 loop spans 16 amino acids. Germline V gene lookup returns CDR1 LNHDA and CDR2 SQIVND (reference sequence). Sequences were obtained from peripheral blood. The J gene is TRBJ1-3, the V gene TRBV19; D is perhaps TRBD1 (6 bases). This TCR was recovered from a man aged 50 to 60 with acute or convalescent COVID-19. CDR3 sequence (DNA): TGTGCCAGTAGTATTCGGACAGACACGAGTGGAAACACCATATATTTT. This translates into CASSIRTDTSGNTIYF.